This T cell receptor (beta chain) was obtained from a study of cytomegalovirus exposure and HLA in healthy donors (dated by TCRdb to about 2017). Study-wide context: According to an earlier analysis of 587 of the donors, roughly 180 million T cells yielded 117 million unique TCR beta sequences and 276 Gb of sequence data. An early release that covered about 640 HLA-typed donors contained around 300 gigabases of sequencing data and 65 million to 100 million unique TCR sequences. Among the roughly 400 genotyped donors, about 83% belonged to the genetic ancestry cluster associated with self-reported Caucasian donors. The aim of the study was to test whether cataloging public T cell receptors could identify signatures of past pathogen exposure. The study used immunosequencing to profile the T cell repertoires of approximately 640 subjects and linked those repertoires to cytomegalovirus serostatus. Besides the first cohort of 666 subjects, a separate validation cohort made up of 120 different subjects was used. To predict cytomegalovirus infection status, the study combined high-throughput TCR immunosequencing, statistical association of individual TCRs with disease status, and machine learning. To study patterns of TCR occurrence, a later analysis re-analyzed previously published TCR beta repertoires from just over 650 donors and added high-resolution HLA genotyping. In the later analysis, no new phenotypic data were used to find candidate immune exposures; instead, reliance was placed on TCR beta sequences and their occurrence across donors. In an earlier analysis of about 590 of the donors, high-throughput TCR beta sequencing was used to judge whether each TCR beta V gene segment behaved as functional or pseudogenic. Donor age, sex, ethnicity and CMV serostatus were compiled alongside the repertoire data. A later genetic analysis took genome-wide SNP genotypes for about 65% of the roughly 670 donors and used that subset as a discovery cohort. Every repertoire in the discovery cohort had been generated on one and the same sequencing platform. HLA typing covered class I and class II loci at four-digit resolution. Typing coverage differed by locus: A, B, C, DRB1 and DQB1 were typed in roughly 629-630 donors, DQA1 in about 550, DPA1 in some 600, and DPB1 in 400 to 490. A few DR-DQ haplotypes were treated as single units for association and clustering because of strong linkage in the cohort. On average, 235,054 unique TCR beta nucleotide sequences were sequenced per donor among 398 genotyped donors of the cohort, with 15% to 20% of those sequences being non-productive.

The cohort was made up of 500 to 850 healthy bone marrow donors. At the time of sampling, all cohort members were nominally healthy, though unrecorded immune exposures were likely present. The donor was CMV seropositive and belonged to the group of 250 to 300 seropositive cohort members. Each donor provided a peripheral blood sample, and peripheral blood mononuclear cells were used for TCR beta sequencing. The Qiagen DNeasy Blood Extraction Kit was used to extract genomic DNA from the blood cell samples. Libraries were constructed by the immunoSEQ multiplex PCR assay. The multiplex PCR relied on a mix of 60 forward primers for TCR Vbeta segments and 13 reverse primers for TCR Jbeta segments. Amplification of the CDR3 region of rearranged TCR beta genes was performed with a multiplex PCR assay on genomic DNA. The Illumina HiSeq System was used to sequence the amplified TCR beta libraries as 87-base-pair reads. In the authors' own workflow: Across the 700 or so repertoires, a later analysis counted 78 million or so unique TCR beta chains, 8.5 million to 12 million of which were shared by at least two donors. To remove PCR and sequencing errors, raw reads were error-corrected and collapsed into unique sequences using a nearest-neighbor algorithm that merged closely related sequences. V, D and J gene segments were assigned by aligning CDR3 sequences to IMGT reference sequences. For a sequence to be retained, a match of at least six nucleotides to both a V gene segment and a J gene segment was required. Rearrangements were called productive when the CDR3 lacked stop codons and stayed in frame with V and J; all others were non-productive. Following IMGT convention, CDR3 was defined as the stretch from the second conserved V-encoded cysteine up to the conserved J-encoded phenylalanine. The earlier analysis of about 610 of the donors excluded sequences that lacked an unambiguous match to a single V gene segment. An earlier analysis of just under 600 of the donors called V segments functional above 56.7% productive rearrangements and segregating when the between-donor standard deviation exceeded 5%. A statistical classification framework was built for diagnosing cytomegalovirus status from the catalog of TCR beta chain sequences. V and J gene assignment, in a later analysis, came from comparing TCR nucleotide sequences with IMGT/GENE-DB human TR gene sequences. The TCRdist pipeline was used in a later analysis to assign CDR3 sequences and most-parsimonious VDJ recombination scenarios. In a later analysis, each TCR beta chain was defined by its CDR3 amino acid sequence together with its V-gene family, and reads lacking a unique V-gene family were excluded. A later analysis removed 600 or so highly shared, low-generation-probability nucleotide sequences to deal with suspected cross-contamination and a sequencing artifact. In a later analysis, a clonal expansion index was calculated for each public chain from normalized within-repertoire ranks of inferred template counts. In a later analysis, generation probabilities were computed with a VDJ recombination model fitted to out-of-frame rearrangements, and the resulting probabilities were checked against IGoR. In a later analysis, hypergeometric tests were used to score TCR-TCR, TCR-HLA and TCR-CMV co-occurrence, with a repertoire-size bias correction applied to TCR pairs. A later analysis estimated false discovery rates by permuting HLA or CMV assignments 20 times. A later analysis grouped co-occurring TCRs with DBSCAN, adding TCRdist sequence similarity when clustering within HLA-allele-positive subsets. Repertoires with fewer than 30,000 or more than 120,000 public chains, plus five repertoires with anomalous nucleotide sharing, were excluded from co-occurrence clustering. The clones in this table, taken by TCRdb from immuneACCESS, are in-frame only. Not every clone is retained; where verified, under half of the shortfall comes from an unresolved V gene, and the cause of the rest is unknown. Clone size and the V and J calls come from that table; the DNA yielded D and trimming. Recorded for this sample are about 160,000 clones; roughly 80% of them occurred a single time. Clones ranked in the top ten supply under 2.5% of the sample.

Via the germline V gene (reference sequence), CDR1 is MNHEY and CDR2 SMNVEV. The CDR3 contains 13 residues, cysteine and phenylalanine counted. Left in the record is the CDR3 DNA by itself, 39 bases read in frame from the first base. The V and J ends are trimmed by 6 bases and 12 bases, leaving 18 bases between them. What the authors observed across the whole study: Because HLA typing was missing for some donors at each locus, association tests included only the typed subset. A cluster of highly shared sequence variants was judged likely to be a technical artifact of the sequencing pipeline. According to a later analysis, TCR association rates differed among HLA loci, with DRB1 alleles showing the most associated TCRs and HLA-C alleles showing the fewest. According to a later genetic analysis, donors in an Asian-associated ancestry cluster had fewer N-insertions in productive TCRs than the roughly 660-donor mean. Some IMGT-functional V segments, including TRBV6-2 and TRBV6-3, could not be distinguished by the 87-base-pair reads and were therefore excluded. Only TCR beta chains were sequenced in this cohort, and the absence of alpha or paired-chain data limited detectable features. Strong co-occurrence of HLA alleles, especially DR and DQ, made assigning TCR associations to individual alleles difficult. According to the authors, the approach could potentially be generalized to other disease states and immunological phenotypes. The classifier was reported to diagnose cytomegalovirus status with high specificity and sensitivity in both the original cohort and the validation cohort. For the cohort, immune exposure information was limited to CMV serostatus. Correlated functional status among segregating V segments might reflect linkage disequilibrium, but an unknown experimental factor could not be ruled out. According to a later analysis, parvovirus B19, influenza, CMV and Epstein-Barr virus appeared linked to several top co-occurrence clusters. V-gene and J-gene trimming of TCR beta chains was associated with a missense DCLRE1C variant in a later genetic analysis, and the association was replicated in an independent cohort. Most TCR sequences were observed very rarely across donors, whereas some public TCRs were present in many individuals. In vitro tests confirmed that a few of the cytomegalovirus-associated TCR beta chains recognize cytomegalovirus antigens. A further reported finding was that TCR beta sequences accurately predicted the HLA-A and HLA-B alleles for most subjects in the first cohort. In a later analysis, HLA-associated TCR beta chains showed more clonal expansion and lower generation probabilities than non-associated chains that were equally common. In a later analysis, most CMV-associated TCR beta chains were found to appear HLA-restricted, with HLA associations seemingly driven largely by CMV exposure. In a later analysis, more than 15,000 TCR beta sequences were associated with specific HLA alleles at a false discovery rate of 0.05. Because counts were too low, seventeen rarely observed V segments, including chromosome 9 orphons, were excluded from the earlier analysis of 587 of the donors. An earlier analysis of 587 of the donors showed that most TCR beta V segments appeared in productive rearrangements either about 87% or about 30% of the time, which broadly matched IMGT annotations. The study gave a list of 150 to 200 TCR beta chains associated with cytomegalovirus. The presence/absence analyses assumed that sequencing depth was roughly uniform across donors, and that assumption may not be true.

As for this clone: What antigen it recognizes has not been identified. There are no base qualities to consult, and no much larger clone falls within one base.

The receptor was isolated from a man aged 45-65 years in good health and CMV-seropositive. Sequenced sample: PBMCs. Here the chain combines TRBV27 and TRBJ2-1, with TRBD2 perhaps the D gene, on 6 matching bases. The DNA sequence reads TGTGCCAGCAGCCGCCGGGACTCAACTTCGCAGTTCTTC. Its amino acids are CASSRRDSTSQFF.